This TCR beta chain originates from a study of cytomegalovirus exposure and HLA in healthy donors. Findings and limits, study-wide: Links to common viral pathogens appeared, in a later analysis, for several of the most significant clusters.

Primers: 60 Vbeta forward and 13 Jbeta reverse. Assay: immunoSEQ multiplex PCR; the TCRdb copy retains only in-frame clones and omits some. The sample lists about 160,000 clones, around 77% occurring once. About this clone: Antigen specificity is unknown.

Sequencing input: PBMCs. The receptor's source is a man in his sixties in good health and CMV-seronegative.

CDR3 in amino acids: CAISITGQGNTGELFF. The CDR3, as DNA: TGTGCCATCAGTATTACCGGACAGGGAAACACCGGGGAGCTGTTTTTT. The chain carries TRBV10-3 and TRBJ2-2, with TRBD1 matching 8 bases. CDR3 length: 16 residues. With V trimmed by 5 bases and J by 2 bases, 7 bases remained unmatched. Per germline, CDR1 ENHRY and CDR2 SYGVKD.